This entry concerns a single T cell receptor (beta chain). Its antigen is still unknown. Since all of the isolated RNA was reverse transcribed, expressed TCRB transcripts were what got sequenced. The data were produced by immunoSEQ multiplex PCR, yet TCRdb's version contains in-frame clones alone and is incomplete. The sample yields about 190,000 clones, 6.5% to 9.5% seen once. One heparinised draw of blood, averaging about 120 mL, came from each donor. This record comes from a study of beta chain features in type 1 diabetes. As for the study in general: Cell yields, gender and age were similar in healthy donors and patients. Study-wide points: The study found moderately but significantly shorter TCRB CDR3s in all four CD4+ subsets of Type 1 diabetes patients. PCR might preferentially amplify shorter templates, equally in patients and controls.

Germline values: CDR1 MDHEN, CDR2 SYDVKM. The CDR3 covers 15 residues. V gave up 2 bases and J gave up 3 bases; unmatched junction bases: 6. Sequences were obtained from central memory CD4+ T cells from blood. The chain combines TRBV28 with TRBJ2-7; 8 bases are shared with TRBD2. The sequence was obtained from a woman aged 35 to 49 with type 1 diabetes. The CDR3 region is CASSLVAGGNYEQYF. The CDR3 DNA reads TGTGCCAGCAGTTTAGTTGCGGGGGGCAACTACGAGCAGTACTTC.